These 30 T cell receptor beta chains came from one sample sequenced in a study of post-analysis software for immune sequencing data. Notes on the study in general: Patients used a few TRBV segments, including TRBV5-6, TRBV5-1 and TRBV20-1, more often than controls.

Their antigen targets remain unknown. Unique molecular identifiers were carried by the TCR beta cDNA libraries. From the PCR reads, TCRdb called clonotypes with MiXCR, one entry per CDR3 protein. The sample includes 350,000 to 450,000 distinct CDR3 sequences, less than 35% of them seen just once. The specimen was blood. The receptors here all came from a girl aged 5-17 years with multiple sclerosis.

The CDR3 DNA is TGCAGTGCTACCTCAGGGGGTTGGAATGAGCAGTTCTTC. Translating it yields CSATSGGWNEQFF. The chain joins TRBV20-1 to TRBJ2-1, with 7 positions matching TRBD1. CDR3 length equals 13 residues. Germline V CDR1 and CDR2: DFQATT, SNEGSKA (reference sequence). V shed 4 bases and J 7 bases; nucleotides not matched to a gene: 7.

This clonotype was seen more than once but under ten times. The V call is TRBV4-3, the J call TRBJ1-1; perhaps TRBD1 as D (5 bases). The CDR3 spans 14 residues. Per germline, CDR1 LGHNA and CDR2 YSLEER. V gave up 5 bases and J gave up 1 base, with 11 bases separating them. This chain's CDR3 is CASSLDTKNTEAFF. The CDR3 bases are TGCGCCAGCAGCTTGGACACCAAGAACACTGAAGCTTTCTTT.

This clonotype has just a few counts. This sequence joins TRBV5-5 and TRBJ2-5; 9 bases match TRBD2. The CDR3 is 16 amino acids. Per germline, CDR1 SGHKS and CDR2 YYEKEE (reference sequence). Trimming removed 2 bases from V and 7 bases from J; junction bases left unmatched: 12. The CDR3 coding sequence is TGTGCCAGCAGCTTAGTCGCGGGGGGGCCAGATGGGACCCAGTACTTC. It specifies CASSLVAGGPDGTQYF.

This clonotype was picked up a small number of times. The chain employs TRBV9 and TRBJ2-1; the D is unclear. The V gene's germline CDR1 is SGDLS and CDR2 YYNGEE. V was shortened by 7 bases and J by 1 base, with 15 bases between the two germline ends. The CDR3 covers 15 residues. The CDR3: CASHSPGPSYNEQFF. CDR3 DNA sequence: TGTGCCAGCCACTCGCCGGGTCCTTCCTACAATGAGCAGTTCTTC.

In this sample, this clonotype turned up many times. The chain has TRBV10-3 and TRBJ2-7, with 8 bases fitting TRBD1. Germline loops: CDR1 ENHRY, CDR2 SYGVKD. The CDR3 runs 17 residues. V shed 2 bases, J shed 1 base, and the junction held 10 bases outside the gene matches. This chain's CDR3 is CAISEALTGDRSYEQYF. The CDR3 bases are TGTGCCATCAGTGAGGCCCTGACAGGGGACCGATCCTACGAGCAGTACTTC.

This clonotype has only a few counts. The chain uses TRBV5-1 and TRBJ2-1, with TRBD1 as a possible D gene (6 bases). The CDR3 contains 15 residues. CDR1 is SGHRS and CDR2 is YFSETQ in the germline V gene. The V end was cut by 4 bases, the J end by 2 bases, with 13 bases between. The CDR3 nucleotides read TGCGCCAGCAGCCCCGACAGGAGTACCTACAATGAGCAGTTCTTC. This codes for CASSPDRSTYNEQFF.

Concerning this clonotype: The junction and the germline gene differ at one end; a read error may be behind it. The chain has TRBV3-1 and TRBJ2-1; 8 bases map to TRBD2. Germline V CDR1 and CDR2: LGHDT, YNNKEL (reference sequence). The CDR3 extends over 15 amino acids. The CDR3 DNA follows: TGTGCCAGCAGCCGTACTAGCGGCTCCTACAATGAGCGGTTCTTC. As protein: CASSRTSGSYNERFF.

This clonotype was counted ten times or more. This chain uses TRBV15 with TRBJ2-3; D is possibly TRBD1 (7 bases). V lost 2 bases to trimming and J lost 5 bases, with 8 bases between them. Looked up from germline, CDR1 is LNHNV and CDR2 is YYDKDF (reference sequence). CDR3 size: 13 residues. The CDR3 sequence is CATSRQGGDTQYF. For the CDR3, the DNA is TGTGCCACCAGCAGACAGGGGGGAGATACGCAGTATTTT.

This clonotype was seen a handful of times. V and J are TRBV15 and TRBJ1-6; no definite D call. This CDR3 contains 18 residues. Germline V gene data show CDR1 as LNHNV and CDR2 as YYDKDF (reference sequence). V was shortened by 1 base and J by 0 bases, with 13 bases between the two germline ends. CDR3 coding DNA: TGTGCCACCAGCAGAGGATTCCAGGCCAGCTCCTATAATTCACCCCTCCACTTT. Translation: CATSRGFQASSYNSPLHF. The full variable domain, completed using reference TRBV15 and TRBJ1-6, is DAMVIQNPRYQVTQFGKPVTLSCSQTLNHNVMYWYQQKSSQAPKLLFHYYDKDFNNEADTPDNFQSRRPNTSFCFLDIRSPGLGDTAMYLCATSRGFQASSYNSPLHFGNGTRLTVT.

The table lists this clonotype with a few counts. Written as DNA, the CDR3 is TGCGCCAGCAGTCCGGCACTGACAGCGTACCAAGAGACCCAGTACTTC. Translation gives CASSPALTAYQETQYF. The chain carries TRBV5-1 and TRBJ2-5, with D perhaps TRBD1 (5 bases). Germline loops: CDR1 SGHRS, CDR2 YFSETQ. The CDR3 is made up of 16 amino acids. The V end was cut by 5 bases, the J end by 0 bases, with 17 bases between.

This clonotype was seen more than once but under ten times. The chain combines TRBV20-1 with TRBJ1-5; 7 positions agree with TRBD1. The V and J ends lost 0 bases and 1 base, in that order; junction bases with no gene match: 3. The CDR3 is made up of 15 amino acids. CDR1 and CDR2 from the germline V gene are DFQATT and SNEGSKA (reference sequence). Here the CDR3 DNA reads TGCAGTGCTAGAGAAGGGGGCAGGAGCAATCAGCCCCAGCATTTT. Residues: CSAREGGRSNQPQHF.

This chain links TRBV25-1 with TRBJ1-2; 9 nucleotides line up with TRBD1. V was pared by 5 bases and J by 2 bases, with 0 bases of the junction left unmatched. In germline, CDR1 is MGHDK, CDR2 SYGVNS. The CDR3 length is 13 residues. The CDR3 sequence is CASSTGGNYGYTF. The CDR3, as DNA: TGTGCCAGCAGTACAGGGGGCAACTATGGCTACACCTTC.

This clonotype appeared a few times. This rearrangement joins TRBV6-6 to TRBJ2-3; D is unclear. V was shortened by 6 bases and J by 4 bases, with 11 bases between the two germline ends. The CDR3 loop spans 13 amino acids. Germline lookup yields CDR1 MNHNY and CDR2 SVGAGI (reference sequence). The CDR3 sequence is CASSFHIADTQYF. CDR3 coding DNA: TGTGCCAGCAGCTTTCACATAGCAGATACGCAGTATTTT.

The J gene is TRBJ2-5, the V gene TRBV9, with TRBD1 as a possible D gene (5 bases). The CDR3 extends over 16 amino acids. With 4 bases removed from V and 1 base from J, the gap between germline ends came to 17 bases. CDR1 and CDR2 from the germline V gene are SGDLS and YYNGEE. The CDR3 DNA reads TGTGCCAGCAGCACCCTCAGGGAAGGCAGCCAAGAGACCCAGTACTTC. Its protein is CASSTLREGSQETQYF. Full variable domain (outside the CDR3, taken from reference TRBV9 and TRBJ2-5): DSGVTQTPKHLITATGQRVTLRCSPRSGDLSVYWYQQSLDQGLQFLIQYYNGEERAKGNILERFSAQQFPDLHSELNLSSLELGDSALYFCASSTLREGSQETQYFGPGTRLLVL.

This rearrangement joins TRBV28 to TRBJ2-1; 7 nucleotides match TRBD1. J lost 4 bases, V lost 8 bases, and 14 bases had no gene match. The CDR3 has 16 residues. Germline V lookup: CDR1 MDHEN, CDR2 SYDVKM. The CDR3, as DNA: TGTGCCAGCGATAGAGGGGGACAGAGGTTTTACAATGAGCAGTTCTTC. Its translation is CASDRGGQRFYNEQFF.

The V call is TRBV11-2, the J call TRBJ1-2, with D possibly matching TRBD1 (5 bases). The CDR3 length is 16 residues. V was shortened by 0 bases and J by 3 bases, with 14 bases between the two germline ends. CDR1 and CDR2 from the germline V gene are SGHAT and FQNNGV. The CDR3 region has the DNA TGTGCCAGCAGCTTAGAATCGGACGGGGGGTACTATGGCTACACCTTC. Residues: CASSLESDGGYYGYTF.

This clonotype was seen ten or more times. This sequence joins TRBV27 and TRBJ2-1; TRBD1 agrees at 7 bases. With V trimmed by 6 bases and J by 3 bases, 8 bases remained unmatched. Germline CDR1 reads MNHEY; CDR2 reads SMNVEV (reference sequence). The CDR3 is 15 residues long. As DNA, the CDR3 is TGTGCCAGCAGCGCAGGGGGTCTTAACTACAATGAGCAGTTCTTC. Its translation is CASSAGGLNYNEQFF.

The genes are TRBV27 and TRBJ2-4; TRBD1 agrees at 8 bases. V was pared by 3 bases and J by 8 bases, with 6 bases of the junction left unmatched. Germline-derived CDR1 and CDR2 are MNHEY and SMNVEV (reference sequence). The CDR3 runs 14 residues. The CDR3 region is CASSLATGEDIQYF. The CDR3 region has the DNA TGTGCCAGCAGTTTGGCGACAGGGGAGGACATTCAGTACTTC.

The chain couples TRBV25-1 to TRBJ2-1, with D tentatively TRBD2 (5 bases). Trimming left V 1 base short and J 2 bases short, with 9 bases between. CDR3 length: 15 residues. Germline V gives CDR1 MGHDK, CDR2 SYGVNS. This CDR3 is CASSESLLAYNEQFF. In DNA form, the CDR3 reads TGTGCCAGCAGTGAATCACTACTAGCCTACAATGAGCAGTTCTTC.

The V gene is TRBV4-2, the J gene TRBJ2-1, with a possible D match to TRBD2 (5 bases). This CDR3 spans 13 amino acids. V lost 1 base and J 8 bases, leaving 9 bases between the germline ends. Looked up from germline, CDR1 is LGHNA and CDR2 is YNFKEQ. CDR3 in amino acids: CASSQGEFDEQFF. The DNA of the CDR3 is TGTGCCAGCAGCCAAGGGGAGTTCGATGAGCAGTTCTTC.

The V and J genes are TRBV20-1 and TRBJ1-4; D perhaps matches TRBD1 (5 bases). V lost 2 bases and J lost 8, with 15 bases in between. The V gene's germline CDR1 is DFQATT and CDR2 SNEGSKA (reference sequence). This CDR3 is built from 14 residues. The CDR3 here is CSARRGAGNEKLFF. In nucleotides, the CDR3 is TGCAGTGCTAGAAGGGGCGCCGGTAACGAAAAACTGTTTTTT.

CDR3 DNA sequence: TGCAGTGCTAGAGATCGAGGCTTCCAAAACATTCAGTACTTC. It specifies CSARDRGFQNIQYF. The V gene is TRBV20-1, the J gene TRBJ2-4; D ambiguous. Germline CDR1 DFQATT, CDR2 SNEGSKA (reference sequence). This CDR3 has 14 amino acids. Trimming took off 0 bases at V and 5 bases at J, with 11 bases between the two ends.

This clonotype was found a few times. The CDR3 DNA follows: TGTGCCAGCAGTGTACAGGGGGCCCCAGATACGCAGTATTTT. It codes for CASSVQGAPDTQYF. The V call is TRBV27, the J call TRBJ2-3; 9 bases agree with TRBD1. This CDR3 contains 14 residues. Germline V gives CDR1 MNHEY, CDR2 SMNVEV (reference sequence). The junction had 4 bases not matched to a gene; V was cut back by 5 bases and J by 4 bases.

V usage is TRBV7-2 and J usage is TRBJ1-6; TRBD1 agrees at 7 bases. Germline values: CDR1 SGHTA, CDR2 FQGNSA. The CDR3 has 14 amino acids. Losses at the gene ends were 5 bases for V and 12 bases for J; bases not matched to a gene: 10. The CDR3 DNA is TGTGCCAGCAGCCTAGGGACAGTAGTGCAACCCCTCCACTTT. The encoded protein is CASSLGTVVQPLHF. Full variable domain (outside the CDR3, taken from reference TRBV7-2 and TRBJ1-6): GAGVSQSPSNKVTEKGKDVELRCDPISGHTALYWYRQSLGQGLEFLIYFQGNSAPDKSGLPSDRFSAERTGGSVSTLTIQRTQQEDSAVYLCASSLGTVVQPLHFGNGTRLTVT.

The V and J genes are TRBV12-3 or TRBV12-4 and TRBJ1-1; TRBD1 is a possible D gene (5 bases). The CDR3 totals 13 residues. V shed 5 bases and J shed 4 bases, with 11 bases lying between them. The CDR3 loop reads CASSQGRTTEAFF. DNA for the CDR3: TGTGCCAGCAGTCAGGGTCGCACCACTGAAGCTTTCTTT.

A few counts support this clonotype. The chain links TRBV20-1 to TRBJ2-7; the match to TRBD1 covers 12 bases. With 5 bases clipped from V and 5 bases from J, the junction kept 7 bases outside the gene matches. CDR3 length equals 14 residues. In germline, CDR1 is DFQATT, CDR2 SNEGSKA (reference sequence). CDR3 sequence reads: CSAGLRDRGHEQYF. In nucleotides, the CDR3 is TGCAGTGCTGGCCTCCGGGACAGGGGGCACGAGCAGTACTTC.

This clonotype was counted only a few times. The chain is built from TRBV4-1 and TRBJ1-5, with 7 bases fitting TRBD1. V was clipped by 1 base and J by 2 bases; unmatched bases: 2. From germline, CDR1 is MGHRA and CDR2 YSYEKL. This CDR3 has 15 amino acids. The CDR3 region has the DNA TGCGCCAGCAGCCAAGGGGGGACAGGCAATCAGCCCCAGCATTTT. Encoded protein: CASSQGGTGNQPQHF.

V usage is TRBV29-1 and J usage is TRBJ2-1, with unresolved D. Germline values: CDR1 SQVTM, CDR2 ANQGSEA. The CDR3 is 12 residues long. V lost 6 bases and J 9 bases, leaving 15 bases between the germline ends. The CDR3 bases are TGCAGCGTCCTTATGGGCTTCAGTGAGCAGTTCTTC. It yields the protein CSVLMGFSEQFF.

J is TRBJ2-7 and V is TRBV28; TRBD1 matches 9 bases. Germline assignment: CDR1 MDHEN and CDR2 SYDVKM. Trimming took 7 bases from V and 2 from J; bases not matched to a gene: 6. There are 14 residues in the CDR3. The CDR3 loop reads CASIGQGPTYEQYF. DNA of the CDR3: TGTGCCAGCATCGGACAGGGGCCGACCTACGAGCAGTACTTC.

This clonotype was detected once. The chain joins TRBV7-3 to TRBJ2-3, with TRBD2 matching 10 bases. This CDR3 contains 16 residues. The junction had 5 bases not matched to a gene; V was cut back by 1 base and J by 4 bases. Germline assignment: CDR1 SGHTA and CDR2 FQGTGA. CDR3 sequence: CASSLSSGGAPDTQYF. CDR3 bases: TGTGCCAGCAGCTTAAGCAGCGGGGGGGCCCCAGATACGCAGTATTTT.